A single sample gave rise to the 7 T cell receptor beta chains below, sequenced in a study of T cell responses to AZD1222 COVID-19 vaccine. Some clones are missing from TCRdb's copy, which holds only in-frame ones; the method was immunoSEQ multiplex PCR. Here the sample spans some 25,000 clones, 85% to 90% being singletons. The starting material was peripheral blood, obtained 28 days after the second AZD1222 dose. Receptors were obtained from an adult who received the AZD1222 COVID-19 vaccine.

The rearrangement uses TRBV2 and TRBJ1-6, with a weak D call TRBD1 (5 bases). The germline V and J ends were trimmed by 5 bases and 7 bases, with 15 bases remaining between them. CDR3 length equals 15 residues. Germline CDR1 SNHLY, CDR2 FYNNEI. The CDR3 protein is CASSRGVVGNSPLHF. The CDR3 DNA reads as TGTGCCAGCAGTAGGGGCGTGGTCGGGAATTCACCCCTCCACTTT. Supplemented by reference TRBV2 and TRBJ1-6, the full variable domain reads EPEVTQTPSHQVTQMGQEVILRCVPISNHLYFYWYRQILGQKVEFLVSFYNNEISEKSEIFDDQFSVERPDGSNFTLKIRSTKLEDSAMYFCASSRGVVGNSPLHFGNGTRLTVT.

V is TRBV3-1 (or the pseudogene TRBV3-2) and J is TRBJ2-7, with 10 bases aligning to TRBD1. This CDR3 is built from 14 residues. The germline CDR1 and CDR2 sequences are LGHDT and YNNKEL (reference sequence). The trim removed 5 bases at V and 2 bases at J, leaving 3 bases unmatched. CDR3 sequence: CASSSTGGAYEQYF. In DNA, the CDR3 is TGTGCCAGCAGCTCGACAGGGGGCGCCTACGAGCAGTACTTC.

This chain uses TRBV24-1 with TRBJ2-3; the D gene is possibly TRBD1 (6 bases). CDR3 length equals 16 residues. The V gene's germline CDR1 is KGHDR and CDR2 SFDVKD. V lost 3 bases and J 5 bases, leaving 17 bases between the germline ends. The CDR3 bases are TGTGCCACCAGTGATGTACAGGGCACATGGGGAGATACGCAGTATTTT. This gives the protein CATSDVQGTWGDTQYF.

V and J are TRBV12-2 and TRBJ1-5; TRBD1 reflects the table's D call only, with no check against the DNA. TRBV12-2 counts as a pseudogene. This CDR3 is built from 13 residues. The CDR3 region has the DNA TGTGCAAGTCGCACACACTTCACAGGGCTGGAGCATTTT. Its protein is CASRTHFTGLEHF.

The chain combines TRBV2 with TRBJ1-2; no definite D call. CDR1 and CDR2 from the germline V gene are SNHLY and FYNNEI. V lost 1 base, J lost 4 bases, and 10 bases lay in between. This CDR3 comprises 14 residues. The CDR3 nucleotides read TGTGCCAGCAGTGAAGGGGCCGCACCCTATGGCTACACCTTC. Amino acids: CASSEGAAPYGYTF.

The chain uses TRBV28 and TRBJ1-2; D not certain. Looked up from germline, CDR1 is MDHEN and CDR2 is SYDVKM. V was pared by 4 bases and J by 4 bases, with 13 bases between. The CDR3 has 14 residues. The CDR3 spells CASSSLLDLYGYTF. In DNA form, the CDR3 reads TGTGCCAGCAGTTCCCTCCTTGACCTCTATGGCTACACCTTC.

The chain carries TRBV6-5 and TRBJ1-1, with 10 bases fitting TRBD1. This CDR3 spans 13 amino acids. The V and J ends lost 6 bases and 7 bases, in that order; junction bases with no gene match: 5. Germline V gene sequence: CDR1 MNHEY, CDR2 SVGAGI. The chain's CDR3 is CASSVGTGVEAFF. CDR3 DNA sequence: TGTGCCAGCAGCGTAGGGACAGGGGTTGAAGCTTTCTTT.